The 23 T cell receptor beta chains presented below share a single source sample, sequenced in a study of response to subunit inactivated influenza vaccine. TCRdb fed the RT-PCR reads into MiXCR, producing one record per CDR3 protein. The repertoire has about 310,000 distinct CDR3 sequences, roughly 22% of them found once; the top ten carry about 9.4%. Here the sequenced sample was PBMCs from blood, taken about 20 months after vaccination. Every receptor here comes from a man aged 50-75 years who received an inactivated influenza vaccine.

As DNA, the CDR3 is TGTGCCAGCTCACCACGGGCGAACAGATACACCGGGGAGCTGTTTTTT. Encoded protein: CASSPRANRYTGELFF. The chain uses TRBV18 and TRBJ2-2; D not resolved. V was trimmed by 1 base and J by 3 bases, leaving 12 bases between them. This CDR3 is 16 amino acids long. CDR1 is KGHSH, CDR2 LQKENI, per germline.

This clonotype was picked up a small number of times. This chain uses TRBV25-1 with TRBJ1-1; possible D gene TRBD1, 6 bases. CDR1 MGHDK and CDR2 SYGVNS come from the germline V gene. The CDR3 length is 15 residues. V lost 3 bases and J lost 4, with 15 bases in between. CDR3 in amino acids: CASSDTTGSSTEAFF. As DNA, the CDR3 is TGTGCCAGCAGTGATACGACAGGTTCCTCCACTGAAGCTTTCTTT.

CDR3 in amino acids: CASSQERGTGGATNYGYTF. The CDR3 coding sequence is TGCGCCAGCAGCCAAGAGCGGGGGACAGGGGGTGCAACTAACTATGGCTACACCTTC. V gene TRBV4-1 combines with J gene TRBJ1-2, with 11 nucleotides matching TRBD1. The V and J ends lost 0 bases and 0 bases, in that order; junction bases with no gene match: 9. Looked up from germline, CDR1 is MGHRA and CDR2 is YSYEKL. The length of the CDR3 is 19 residues.

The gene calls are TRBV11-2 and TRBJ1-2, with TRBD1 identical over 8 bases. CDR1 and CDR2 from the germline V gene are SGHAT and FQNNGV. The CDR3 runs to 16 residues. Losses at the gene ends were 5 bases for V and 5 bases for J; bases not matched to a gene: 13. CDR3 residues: CASSTTWTGRGYGYTF. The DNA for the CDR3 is TGTGCCAGCAGCACAACGTGGACAGGGAGAGGGTATGGCTACACCTTC.

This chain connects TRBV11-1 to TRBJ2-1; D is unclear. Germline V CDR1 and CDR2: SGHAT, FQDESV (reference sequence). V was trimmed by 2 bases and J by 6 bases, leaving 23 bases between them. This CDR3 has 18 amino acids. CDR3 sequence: CASSLLLILGKSSNEQFF. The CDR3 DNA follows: TGTGCCAGCAGCTTATTATTAATCTTGGGGAAATCTTCCAATGAGCAGTTCTTC.

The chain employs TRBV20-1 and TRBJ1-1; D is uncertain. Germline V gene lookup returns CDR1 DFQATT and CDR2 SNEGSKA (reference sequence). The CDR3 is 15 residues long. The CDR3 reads CSATPTGLVYTEAFF. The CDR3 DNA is TGCAGCGCCACTCCCACCGGACTCGTTTACACTGAAGCTTTCTTT.

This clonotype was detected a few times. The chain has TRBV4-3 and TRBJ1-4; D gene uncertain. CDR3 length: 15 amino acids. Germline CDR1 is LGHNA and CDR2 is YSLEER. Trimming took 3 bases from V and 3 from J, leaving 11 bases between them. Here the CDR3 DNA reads TGCGCCAGCAGCCATTTAAAAGGGTCTAATGAAAAACTGTTTTTT. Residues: CASSHLKGSNEKLFF.

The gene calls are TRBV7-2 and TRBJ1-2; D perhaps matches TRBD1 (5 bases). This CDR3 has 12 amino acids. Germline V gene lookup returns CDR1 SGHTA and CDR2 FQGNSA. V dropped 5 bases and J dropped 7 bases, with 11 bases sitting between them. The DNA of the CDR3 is TGTGCCAGCAGCCCGAGGACACTTGGCTACACCTTC. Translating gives CASSPRTLGYTF.

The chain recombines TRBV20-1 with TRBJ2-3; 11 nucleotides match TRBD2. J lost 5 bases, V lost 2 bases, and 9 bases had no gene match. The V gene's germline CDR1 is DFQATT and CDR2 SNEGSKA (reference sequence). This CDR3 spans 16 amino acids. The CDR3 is CSARPTSGRRGDTQYF. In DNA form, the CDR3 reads TGCAGTGCTAGACCCACTAGCGGGAGAAGAGGAGATACGCAGTATTTT.

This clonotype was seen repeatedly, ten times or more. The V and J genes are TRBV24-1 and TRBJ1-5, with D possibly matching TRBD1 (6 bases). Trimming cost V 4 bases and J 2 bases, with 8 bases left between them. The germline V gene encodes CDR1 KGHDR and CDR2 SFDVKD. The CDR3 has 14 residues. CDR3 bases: TGTGCCACCAGTGACAACAGGGGCAATCAGCCCCAGCATTTT. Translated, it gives CATSDNRGNQPQHF.

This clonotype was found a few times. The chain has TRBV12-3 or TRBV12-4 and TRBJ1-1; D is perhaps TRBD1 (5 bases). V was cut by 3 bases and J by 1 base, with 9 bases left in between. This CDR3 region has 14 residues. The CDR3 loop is CASSFADRNTEAFF. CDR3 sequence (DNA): TGTGCCAGCAGTTTTGCCGACAGGAACACTGAAGCTTTCTTT.

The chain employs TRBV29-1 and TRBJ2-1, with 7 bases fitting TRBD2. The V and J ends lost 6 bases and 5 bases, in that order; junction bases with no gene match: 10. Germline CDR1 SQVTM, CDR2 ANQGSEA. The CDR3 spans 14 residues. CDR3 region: CSVGGRLTHNEQFF. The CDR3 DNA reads TGCAGCGTGGGGGGGAGGCTGACCCACAATGAGCAGTTCTTC.

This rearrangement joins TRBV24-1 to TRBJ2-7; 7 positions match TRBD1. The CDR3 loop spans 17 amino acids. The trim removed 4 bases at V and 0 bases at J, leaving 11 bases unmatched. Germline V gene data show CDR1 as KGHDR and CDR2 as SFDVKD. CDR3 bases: TGTGCCACCAGTGAGGCAGACAGGGCCCTATACTCCTACGAGCAGTACTTC. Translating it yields CATSEADRALYSYEQYF.

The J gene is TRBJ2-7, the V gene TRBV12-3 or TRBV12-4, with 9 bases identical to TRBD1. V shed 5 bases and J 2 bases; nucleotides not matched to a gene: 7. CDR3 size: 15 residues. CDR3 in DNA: TGTGCCAGCAGTCCTACAGGGGGCATGACCTACGAGCAGTACTTC. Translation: CASSPTGGMTYEQYF.

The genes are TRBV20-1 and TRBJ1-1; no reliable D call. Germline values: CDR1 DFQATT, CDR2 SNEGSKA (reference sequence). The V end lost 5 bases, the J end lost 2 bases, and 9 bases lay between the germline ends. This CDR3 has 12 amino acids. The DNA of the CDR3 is TGCAGTGCTGCTTCGGGTAACACTGAAGCTTTCTTT. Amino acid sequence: CSAASGNTEAFF.

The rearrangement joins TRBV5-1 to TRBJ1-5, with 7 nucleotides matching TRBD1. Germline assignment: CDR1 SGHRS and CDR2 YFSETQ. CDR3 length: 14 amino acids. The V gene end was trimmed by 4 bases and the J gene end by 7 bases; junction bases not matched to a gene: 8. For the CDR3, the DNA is TGCGCCAGCAGCCCAGGGGGTACCGGGCAGCCCCAGCATTTT. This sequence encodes CASSPGGTGQPQHF.

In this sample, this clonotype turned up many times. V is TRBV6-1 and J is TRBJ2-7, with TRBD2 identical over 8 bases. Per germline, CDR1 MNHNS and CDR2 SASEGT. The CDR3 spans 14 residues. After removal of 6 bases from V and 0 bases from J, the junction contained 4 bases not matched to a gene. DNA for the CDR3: TGTGCCAGCAGGGGTAGCGGGATCTCCTACGAGCAGTACTTC. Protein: CASRGSGISYEQYF.

CDR3 bases: TGCGCCAGCAGCCAAGAATCCGGGGGTCACACCATATATTTT. It is translated as CASSQESGGHTIYF. The J gene is TRBJ1-3, the V gene TRBV4-3; TRBD1 is a possible D gene (5 bases). In germline, CDR1 is LGHNA, CDR2 YSLEER. The CDR3 spans 14 residues. Deletions cut 0 bases from V and 8 bases from J, with 11 bases between.

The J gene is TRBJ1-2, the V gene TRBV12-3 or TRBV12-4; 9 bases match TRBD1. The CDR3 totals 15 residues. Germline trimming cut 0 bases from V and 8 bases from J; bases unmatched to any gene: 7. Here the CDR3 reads CASSLATGTGKGYTF. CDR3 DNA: TGTGCCAGCAGTTTAGCCACCGGGACAGGGAAGGGCTACACCTTC.

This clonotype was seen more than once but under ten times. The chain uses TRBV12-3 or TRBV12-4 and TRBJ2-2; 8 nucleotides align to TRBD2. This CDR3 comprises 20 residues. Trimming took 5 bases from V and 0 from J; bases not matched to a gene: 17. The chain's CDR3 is CASSLLAVREGLPNTGELFF. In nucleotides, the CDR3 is TGTGCCAGCAGTCTCTTAGCGGTCCGGGAGGGGCTTCCGAACACCGGGGAGCTGTTTTTT.

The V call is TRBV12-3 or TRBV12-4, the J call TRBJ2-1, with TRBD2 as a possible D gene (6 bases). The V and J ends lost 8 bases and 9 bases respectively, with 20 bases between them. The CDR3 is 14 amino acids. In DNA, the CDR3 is TGTGCCAGCGGAACGGGACTCCCTCGGAGTGAGCAGTTCTTC. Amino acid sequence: CASGTGLPRSEQFF.

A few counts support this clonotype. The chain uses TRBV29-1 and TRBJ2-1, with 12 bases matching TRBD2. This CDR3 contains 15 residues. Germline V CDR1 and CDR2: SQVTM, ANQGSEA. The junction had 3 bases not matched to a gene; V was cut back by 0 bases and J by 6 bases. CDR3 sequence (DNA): TGCAGCGTTGAAGAGCGACTAGCGGGAGCCAATGAGCAGTTCTTC. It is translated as CSVEERLAGANEQFF.

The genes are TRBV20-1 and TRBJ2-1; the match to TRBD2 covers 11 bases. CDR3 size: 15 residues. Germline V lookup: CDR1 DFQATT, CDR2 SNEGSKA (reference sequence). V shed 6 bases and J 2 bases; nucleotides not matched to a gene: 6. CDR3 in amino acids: CSAAGTSGTYNEQFF. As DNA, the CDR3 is TGCAGTGCGGCAGGGACTAGCGGAACCTACAATGAGCAGTTCTTC.